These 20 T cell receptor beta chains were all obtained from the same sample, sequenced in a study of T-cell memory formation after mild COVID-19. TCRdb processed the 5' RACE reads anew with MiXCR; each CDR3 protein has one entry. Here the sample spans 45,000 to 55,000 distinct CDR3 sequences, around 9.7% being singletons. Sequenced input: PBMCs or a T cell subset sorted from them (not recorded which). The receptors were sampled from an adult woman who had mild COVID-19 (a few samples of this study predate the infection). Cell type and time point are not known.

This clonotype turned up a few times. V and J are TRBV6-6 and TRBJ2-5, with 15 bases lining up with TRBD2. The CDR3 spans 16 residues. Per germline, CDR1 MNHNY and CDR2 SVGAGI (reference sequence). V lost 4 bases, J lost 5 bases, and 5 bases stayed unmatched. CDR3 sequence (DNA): TGTGCCAGCAGTTTCACGGGGACTAGCGGGAGGGAGACCCAGTACTTC. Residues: CASSFTGTSGRETQYF.

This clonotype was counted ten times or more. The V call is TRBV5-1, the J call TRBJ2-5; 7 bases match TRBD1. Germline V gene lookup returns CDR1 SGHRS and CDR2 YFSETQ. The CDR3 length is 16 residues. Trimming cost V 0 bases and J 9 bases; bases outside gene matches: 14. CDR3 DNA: TGCGCCAGCAGCTTGGTTGTGGCCGGGACAGTACGGGCCCAGTACTTC. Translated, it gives CASSLVVAGTVRAQYF. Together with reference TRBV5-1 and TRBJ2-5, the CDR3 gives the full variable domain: KAGVTQTPRYLIKTRGQQVTLSCSPISGHRSVSWYQQTPGQGLQFLFEYFSETQRNKGNFPGRFSGRQFSNSRSEMNVSTLELGDSALYLCASSLVVAGTVRAQYFGPGTRLLVL.

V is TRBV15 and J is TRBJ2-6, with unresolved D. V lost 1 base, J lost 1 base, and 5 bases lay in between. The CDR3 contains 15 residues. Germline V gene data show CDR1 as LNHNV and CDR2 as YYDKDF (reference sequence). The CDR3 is CATSRVGSGANVLTF. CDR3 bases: TGTGCCACCAGCAGAGTTGGTTCTGGGGCCAACGTCCTGACTTTC.

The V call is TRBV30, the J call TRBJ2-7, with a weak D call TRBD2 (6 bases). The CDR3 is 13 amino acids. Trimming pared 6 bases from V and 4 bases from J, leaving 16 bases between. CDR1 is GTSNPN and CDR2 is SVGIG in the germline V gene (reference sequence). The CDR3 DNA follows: TGTGCCTGTCCGGGGGTGGGGGTTTACGAGCAGTACTTC. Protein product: CACPGVGVYEQYF. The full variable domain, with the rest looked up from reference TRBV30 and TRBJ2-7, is SQTIHQWPATLVQPVGSPLSLECTVEGTSNPNLYWYRQAAGRGLQLLFYSVGIGQISSEVPQNLSASRPQDRQFILSSKKLLLSDSGFYLCACPGVGVYEQYFGPGTRLTVT.

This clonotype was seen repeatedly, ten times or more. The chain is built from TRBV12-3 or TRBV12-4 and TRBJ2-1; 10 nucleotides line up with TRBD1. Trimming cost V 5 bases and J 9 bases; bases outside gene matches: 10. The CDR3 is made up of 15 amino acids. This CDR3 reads CASSTGTGDLAEQFF. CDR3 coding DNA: TGTGCCAGCAGTACCGGGACAGGGGATCTCGCTGAGCAGTTCTTC.

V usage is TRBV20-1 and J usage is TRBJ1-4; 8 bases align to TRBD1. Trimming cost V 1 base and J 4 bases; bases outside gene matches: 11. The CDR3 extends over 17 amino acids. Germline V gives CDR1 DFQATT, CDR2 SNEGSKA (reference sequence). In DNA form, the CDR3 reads TGCAGTGCTAGAGGGGGACAGGAGGCATACTTTAATGAAAAACTGTTTTTT. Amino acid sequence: CSARGGQEAYFNEKLFF.

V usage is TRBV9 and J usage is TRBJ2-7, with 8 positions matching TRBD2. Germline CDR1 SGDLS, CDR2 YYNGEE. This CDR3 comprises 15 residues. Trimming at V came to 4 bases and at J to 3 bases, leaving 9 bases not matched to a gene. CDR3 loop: CASSTDAGGYYEQYF. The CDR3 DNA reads TGTGCCAGCAGCACCGACGCGGGGGGTTACTACGAGCAGTACTTC.

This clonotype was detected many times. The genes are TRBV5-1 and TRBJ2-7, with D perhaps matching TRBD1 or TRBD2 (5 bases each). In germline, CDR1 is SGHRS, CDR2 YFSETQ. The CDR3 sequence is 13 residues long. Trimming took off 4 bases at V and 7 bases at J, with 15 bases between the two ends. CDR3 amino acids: CASSLRDAGEQYF. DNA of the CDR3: TGCGCCAGCAGCCTCCGGGACGCAGGGGAGCAGTACTTC.

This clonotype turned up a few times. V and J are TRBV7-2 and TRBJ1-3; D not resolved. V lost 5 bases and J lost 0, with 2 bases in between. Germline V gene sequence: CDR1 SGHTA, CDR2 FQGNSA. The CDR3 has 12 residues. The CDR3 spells CASSPSGNTIYF. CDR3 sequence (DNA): TGTGCCAGCAGCCCCTCTGGAAACACCATATATTTT.

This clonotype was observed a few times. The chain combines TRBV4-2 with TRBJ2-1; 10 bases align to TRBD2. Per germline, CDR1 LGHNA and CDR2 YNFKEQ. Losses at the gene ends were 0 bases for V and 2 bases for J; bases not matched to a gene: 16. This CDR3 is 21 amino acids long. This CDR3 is CASSQEPDLAGVTTTYNEQFF. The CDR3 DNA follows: TGTGCCAGCAGCCAAGAGCCCGATCTAGCGGGAGTTACTACCACCTACAATGAGCAGTTCTTC.

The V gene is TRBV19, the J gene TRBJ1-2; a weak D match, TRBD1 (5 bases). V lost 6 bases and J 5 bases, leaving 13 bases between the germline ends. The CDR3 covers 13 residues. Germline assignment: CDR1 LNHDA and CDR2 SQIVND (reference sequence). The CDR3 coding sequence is TGTGCCAGTAGAAACAGGTTTCCGTATGGCTACACCTTC. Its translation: CASRNRFPYGYTF.

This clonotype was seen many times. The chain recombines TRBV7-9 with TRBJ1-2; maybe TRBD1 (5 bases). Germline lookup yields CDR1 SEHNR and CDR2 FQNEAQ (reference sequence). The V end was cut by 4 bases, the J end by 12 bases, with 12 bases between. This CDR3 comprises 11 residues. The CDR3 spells CASSSLTANTF. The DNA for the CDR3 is TGTGCCAGCAGCTCGCTGACAGCGAACACCTTC.

This CDR3 is CASNVGRAYGYTF. In DNA form, the CDR3 reads TGTGCCAGTAACGTGGGCAGGGCCTATGGCTACACCTTC. The genes are TRBV19 and TRBJ1-2; weak D call: TRBD1 (5 bases). Germline lookup yields CDR1 LNHDA and CDR2 SQIVND (reference sequence). The V gene lost 7 bases and the J gene lost 4 bases, with 13 bases spanning the gap. This CDR3 spans 13 amino acids.

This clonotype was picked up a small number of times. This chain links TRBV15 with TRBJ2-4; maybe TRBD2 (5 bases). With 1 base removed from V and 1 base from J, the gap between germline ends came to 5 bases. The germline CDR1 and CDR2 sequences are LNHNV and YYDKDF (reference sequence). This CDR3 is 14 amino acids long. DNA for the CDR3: TGTGCCACCAGCAGAGCGGGGGCCAAAAACATTCAGTACTTC. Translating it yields CATSRAGAKNIQYF.

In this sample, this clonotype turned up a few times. Here the CDR3 reads CASSIGLADFTDTQYF. CDR3 sequence (DNA): TGTGCCAGTAGTATCGGACTAGCGGATTTCACAGATACGCAGTATTTT. The chain has TRBV19 and TRBJ2-3, with 10 bases that match TRBD2. This CDR3 spans 16 amino acids. Germline loops: CDR1 LNHDA, CDR2 SQIVND (reference sequence). With 3 bases clipped from V and 2 bases from J, the junction kept 5 bases outside the gene matches.

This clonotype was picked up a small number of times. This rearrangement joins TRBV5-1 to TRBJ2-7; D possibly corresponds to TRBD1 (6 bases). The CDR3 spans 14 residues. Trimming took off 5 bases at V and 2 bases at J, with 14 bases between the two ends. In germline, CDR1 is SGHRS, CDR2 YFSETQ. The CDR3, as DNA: TGCGCCAGCAGAAGAATGGGACAACCCTACGAGCAGTACTTC. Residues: CASRRMGQPYEQYF.

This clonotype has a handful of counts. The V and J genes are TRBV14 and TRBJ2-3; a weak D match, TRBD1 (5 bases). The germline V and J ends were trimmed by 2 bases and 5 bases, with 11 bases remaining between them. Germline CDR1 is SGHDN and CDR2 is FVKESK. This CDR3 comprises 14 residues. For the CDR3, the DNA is TGTGCCAGCAGCCAACAGGGTATCGGAGATACGCAGTATTTT. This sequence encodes CASSQQGIGDTQYF. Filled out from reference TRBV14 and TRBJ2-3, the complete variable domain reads EAGVTQFPSHSVIEKGQTVTLRCDPISGHDNLYWYRRVMGKEIKFLLHFVKESKQDESGMPNNRFLAERTGGTYSTLKVQPAELEDSGVYFCASSQQGIGDTQYFGPGTRLTVL.

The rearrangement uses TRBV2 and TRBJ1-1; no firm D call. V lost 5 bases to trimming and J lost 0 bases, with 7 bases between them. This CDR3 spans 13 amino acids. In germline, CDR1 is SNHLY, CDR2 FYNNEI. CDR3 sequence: CASSIVVNTEAFF. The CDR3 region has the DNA TGTGCCAGCAGTATAGTAGTGAACACTGAAGCTTTCTTT.

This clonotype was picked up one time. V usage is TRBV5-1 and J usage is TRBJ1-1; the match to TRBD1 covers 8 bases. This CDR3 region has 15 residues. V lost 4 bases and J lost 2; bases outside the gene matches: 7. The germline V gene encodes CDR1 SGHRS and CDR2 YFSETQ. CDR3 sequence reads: CASSPQGADNTEAFF. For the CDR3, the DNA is TGCGCCAGCAGCCCCCAGGGGGCGGACAACACTGAAGCTTTCTTT. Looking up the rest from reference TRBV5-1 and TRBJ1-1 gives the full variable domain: KAGVTQTPRYLIKTRGQQVTLSCSPISGHRSVSWYQQTPGQGLQFLFEYFSETQRNKGNFPGRFSGRQFSNSRSEMNVSTLELGDSALYLCASSPQGADNTEAFFGQGTRLTVV.

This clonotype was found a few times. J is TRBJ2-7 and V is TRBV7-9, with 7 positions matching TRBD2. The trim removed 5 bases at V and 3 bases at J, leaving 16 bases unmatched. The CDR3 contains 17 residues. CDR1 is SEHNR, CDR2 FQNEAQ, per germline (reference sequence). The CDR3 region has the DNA TGTGCCAGCAGCCTCGCGGGGGTGGGGTCGGGTGTCTACGAGCAGTACTTC. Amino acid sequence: CASSLAGVGSGVYEQYF.